This record looks at one T cell receptor beta chain sequence and its context. The antigen is unknown. The sample contains more than one DNA sequence encoding this CDR3. Positively selected for CCR7, the CD45RO-negative cells used as naive CD8 cells excluded terminally differentiated effector memory CD45RA+ cells. Donors were healthy HIV-negative adults without recent acute infections or vaccinations. The sample belongs to a study of shared clonotypes between healthy human individuals. Study-wide points: Tissues were not sampled, only blood, and their repertoires likely differ. Inspection by rarefaction showed sorted-subset sequencing to be incomplete despite large depth.

This CDR3 comprises 12 residues. The germline CDR1 and CDR2 sequences are SEHNR and FQNEAQ (reference sequence). The V and J ends lost 1 base and 6 bases respectively, with 6 bases between them. The authors loaded 200 ng DNA, 25,000 to 30,000 T cell genomes, into sorted-subset replicate PCRs. The data were produced by immunoSEQ multiplex PCR, yet TCRdb's version contains in-frame clones alone and is incomplete. The table shows millions of clones, with 93% occurring only once. Sequenced material: naive CD8+ T cells from PBMCs. This clonotype was sampled from a man aged 18 to 29 in good health. Some clones in this sample may be carry-over from other donors' samples. The rearrangement joins TRBV7-9 to TRBJ1-1; D remains unclear. CDR3 amino acids: CASSLGVPEAFF. For the CDR3, the DNA is TGTGCCAGCAGCTTAGGGGTCCCTGAAGCTTTCTTT.